This T cell receptor beta chain was recovered during a study of blood T cell repertoires in COVID-19. Clones were sequenced by immunoSEQ multiplex PCR, and TCRdb holds only the in-frame ones, with some missing. The table lists more than 200,000 clones, 80% to 90% of them singletons, with approximately 3.7% in the top ten. The V gene lost 2 bases and the J gene lost 4 bases, with 11 bases spanning the gap. Germline V CDR1 and CDR2: MNHNS, SASEGT. The CDR3 extends over 14 amino acids. The rearrangement joins TRBV6-1 to TRBJ1-2, with a weak D call TRBD1 (5 bases). This clonotype was obtained from a young woman who had been exposed to COVID-19. Sequences were obtained from PBMCs or T cells enriched from blood (not recorded which). The DNA for the CDR3 is TGTGCCAGCAGTGAAACCCCTGACAGCTATGGCTACACCTTC. It codes for CASSETPDSYGYTF.